One sample yielded the 27 T cell receptor beta chains listed below, sequenced in a study of preoperative IRX-2 immunotherapy in early breast cancer. Treatment of the sample: preoperative locoregional IRX-2 cytokine immunotherapy. Repertoires were generated with immunoSEQ multiplex PCR, while TCRdb's copy carries only in-frame clones and drops some. In the table there are approximately 34,000 clones, about 95% of which are singletons. This material was obtained from a patient treated with IRX-2 immunotherapy. Source of these receptors: a human donor with breast cancer.

This sequence joins TRBV27 and TRBJ2-7; 7 positions match TRBD1. Per germline, CDR1 MNHEY and CDR2 SMNVEV (reference sequence). Losses at the gene ends were 4 bases for V and 3 bases for J; bases not matched to a gene: 15. The CDR3 loop spans 17 amino acids. The CDR3 DNA is TGTGCCAGCAGTTCTATCATCCCCCAGGGGGAGATCTACGAGCAGTACTTC. It is translated as CASSSIIPQGEIYEQYF.

A single count supports this clone. The chain combines TRBV10-2 with TRBJ2-3; no definite D call. V was shortened by 8 bases and J by 6 bases, with 6 bases between the two germline ends. This CDR3 has 10 amino acids. From germline, CDR1 is WSHSY and CDR2 SAAADI. The CDR3 sequence: CASARDTQYF. In nucleotides, the CDR3 is TGCGCCAGCGCTAGGGATACGCAGTATTTT.

The rearrangement uses TRBV27 and TRBJ1-6; D is unresolved. The V end lost 3 bases, the J end lost 6 bases, and 18 bases lay between the germline ends. The CDR3 is 17 residues long. Germline CDR1 reads MNHEY; CDR2 reads SMNVEV (reference sequence). CDR3 in DNA: TGTGCCAGCAGTTTTTCCGACCCCGGACGCTTTAATTCACCCCTCCACTTT. It encodes CASSFSDPGRFNSPLHF.

The chain joins TRBV15 to TRBJ1-2, with D possibly being TRBD1 (6 bases). CDR1 LNHNV and CDR2 YYDKDF come from the germline V gene (reference sequence). CDR3 size: 15 residues. V lost 0 bases and J lost 5, with 13 bases in between. The CDR3 nucleotides are TGTGCCACCAGCAGAGAGCTCGACAGGAGTTATGGCTACACCTTC. Protein sequence: CATSRELDRSYGYTF.

V usage is TRBV5-1 and J usage is TRBJ2-7; D remains unclear. V lost 1 base to trimming and J lost 4 bases, with 12 bases between them. Germline CDR1 SGHRS, CDR2 YFSETQ. This CDR3 comprises 14 residues. The CDR3 DNA reads as TGCGCCAGCAGCTTGATGGCAGAAGATTACGAGCAGTACTTC. It translates to CASSLMAEDYEQYF.

The genes are TRBV7-6 and TRBJ2-3, with 9 bases matching TRBD2. The junction had 9 bases not matched to a gene; V was cut back by 1 base and J by 1 base. Germline CDR1 and CDR2: SGHVS and FNYEAQ. This CDR3 spans 18 amino acids. As DNA, the CDR3 is TGTGCCAGCAGCTTAGTAGATTTCCAGCGGGAGGGCACAGATACGCAGTATTTT. Translated: CASSLVDFQREGTDTQYF.

The chain couples TRBV6-1 to TRBJ2-5; D possibly uses TRBD1 or TRBD2 (6 bases each). Germline values: CDR1 MNHNS, CDR2 SASEGT. Between the trimmed V and J ends, which lost 0 bases and 2 bases, there was a span of 10 bases. This CDR3 spans 15 amino acids. The CDR3 protein is CASSEAGGQQETQYF. CDR3 coding DNA: TGTGCCAGCAGTGAAGCGGGGGGACAACAAGAGACCCAGTACTTC.

The chain uses TRBV6-6 and TRBJ2-5; 7 nucleotides line up with TRBD2. V shed 6 bases and J 5 bases; nucleotides not matched to a gene: 9. Germline values: CDR1 MNHNY, CDR2 SVGAGI (reference sequence). The CDR3 sequence is 14 residues long. This CDR3 reads CASRTPSGTETQYF. The CDR3 DNA reads as TGTGCCAGCAGGACCCCAAGCGGGACCGAGACCCAGTACTTC.

This clone was seen once. A read error may produce the germline difference seen at one junction end. The chain links TRBV7-7 to TRBJ1-5; the D gene is possibly TRBD1 (5 bases). This CDR3 has 16 amino acids. Germline V CDR1 and CDR2: SSHAT, FNYEAQ (reference sequence). The chain's CDR3 is CASSYGGDGSNQPQHF. CDR3 sequence (DNA): TGTGCTAGCAGCTACGGAGGGGATGGTAGCAATCAGCCCCAGCATTTT.

The chain links TRBV7-3 to TRBJ2-2, with a tentative D call TRBD2 (5 bases). The V gene's germline CDR1 is SGHTA and CDR2 FQGTGA. This CDR3 is 15 amino acids long. V shed 2 bases and J shed 6 bases, with 13 bases lying between them. CDR3 DNA sequence: TGTGCCAGCAGCTTATTGACTACGGGCGCCGGGGAGCTGTTTTTT. This encodes CASSLLTTGAGELFF.

The chain links TRBV6-5 to TRBJ2-1, with D possibly matching TRBD1 (5 bases). The CDR3 totals 16 residues. The V gene lost 0 bases and the J gene lost 6 bases, with 15 bases spanning the gap. From germline, CDR1 is MNHEY and CDR2 SVGAGI. The CDR3 sequence is CASSYSTRTTSNEQFF. CDR3 in DNA: TGTGCCAGCAGTTACTCGACTCGGACAACCTCCAATGAGCAGTTCTTC.

This rearrangement joins TRBV12-5 to TRBJ1-4; D unresolved. Germline V gives CDR1 LGHNT, CDR2 FRNRAP. The V gene lost 7 bases and the J gene lost 6 bases, with 15 bases spanning the gap. The CDR3 contains 14 residues. CDR3 in amino acids: CASVSGRDHEKLFF. The CDR3 nucleotides read TGTGCTAGTGTATCCGGGCGCGATCATGAAAAACTGTTTTTT.

The chain employs TRBV5-8 and TRBJ2-5; 7 bases are a match to TRBD2. Germline assignment: CDR1 SGHTS and CDR2 YDEGEE. This CDR3 has 16 amino acids. Trimming took 0 bases from V and 3 from J; bases not matched to a gene: 8. CDR3 DNA: TGTGCCAGCAGCTTGGGAACGGGACTAAAGGAAGAGACCCAGTACTTC. As protein: CASSLGTGLKEETQYF. The full variable domain, with the rest looked up from reference TRBV5-8 and TRBJ2-5, is EAGVTQSPTHLIKTRGQQATLRCSPISGHTSVYWYQQALGLGLQFLLWYDEGEERNRGNFPPRFSGRQFPNYSSELNVNALELEDSALYLCASSLGTGLKEETQYFGPGTRLLVL.

This chain connects TRBV30 to TRBJ1-4; TRBD1 aligns across 8 bases. Germline V lookup: CDR1 GTSNPN, CDR2 SVGIG (reference sequence). V was clipped by 3 bases and J by 7 bases; unmatched bases: 1. This CDR3 region has 12 residues. CDR3: CAWSGTGEKLFF. CDR3 DNA sequence: TGTGCCTGGAGCGGGACAGGTGAAAAACTGTTTTTT.

The chain uses TRBV7-9 and TRBJ2-5; D is perhaps TRBD2 (5 bases). Germline V gene lookup returns CDR1 SEHNR and CDR2 FQNEAQ (reference sequence). V dropped 5 bases and J dropped 2 bases, with 12 bases sitting between them. CDR3 size: 14 residues. CDR3 protein: CASSPGWGQETQYF. DNA for the CDR3: TGTGCCAGCAGCCCGGGGTGGGGACAAGAGACCCAGTACTTC.

This rearrangement joins TRBV6-1 to TRBJ1-6; D uncertain. Per germline, CDR1 MNHNS and CDR2 SASEGT. The CDR3 has 15 residues. With 2 bases removed from V and 4 bases from J, the gap between germline ends came to 9 bases. The CDR3 coding sequence is TGTGCCAGCAGTGAAAGTGGCGGGTATAATTCACCCCTCCACTTT. This encodes CASSESGGYNSPLHF.

The chain couples TRBV27 to TRBJ1-4; perhaps TRBD1 as D (6 bases). The germline V gene has CDR1 MNHEY and CDR2 SMNVEV (reference sequence). This CDR3 region has 14 residues. V lost 6 bases, J lost 6 bases, and 14 bases lay in between. CDR3 bases: TGTGCCAGCAGCGTGGGGGGGGCATATGAAAAACTGTTTTTT. This sequence encodes CASSVGGAYEKLFF.

The genes are TRBV9 and TRBJ1-1; TRBD1 agrees at 7 bases. Germline values: CDR1 SGDLS, CDR2 YYNGEE. This CDR3 has 15 amino acids. The ends lost 4 bases at V and 1 base at J; junction bases unmatched: 7. In nucleotides, the CDR3 is TGTGCCAGCAGCATAACCGACAGGGCGAACACTGAAGCTTTCTTT. Its protein is CASSITDRANTEAFF. The full variable domain, completed using reference TRBV9 and TRBJ1-1, is DSGVTQTPKHLITATGQRVTLRCSPRSGDLSVYWYQQSLDQGLQFLIQYYNGEERAKGNILERFSAQQFPDLHSELNLSSLELGDSALYFCASSITDRANTEAFFGQGTRLTVV.

The gene calls are TRBV29-1 and TRBJ2-7, with unresolved D. The CDR3 runs 13 residues. Germline-derived CDR1 and CDR2 are SQVTM and ANQGSEA. Trimming took 0 bases from V and 3 from J, leaving 9 bases between them. The CDR3 sequence is CSVEDKVDYEQYF. The CDR3 DNA reads as TGCAGCGTTGAAGATAAGGTGGACTACGAGCAGTACTTC.

V is TRBV7-9 and J is TRBJ1-4, with D hard to call. Germline V gene lookup returns CDR1 SEHNR and CDR2 FQNEAQ (reference sequence). This CDR3 is built from 14 residues. V was cut by 2 bases and J by 15 bases, with 19 bases left in between. Here the CDR3 DNA reads TGTGCCAGCAGCTTAATGGGGTCGAACCTCGTTTTGTTTTTT. It is translated as CASSLMGSNLVLFF.

The CDR3 spells CARSSRRRVGNEQFF. In DNA, the CDR3 is TGTGCCAGAAGCTCCCGTAGGCGGGTGGGAAATGAGCAGTTCTTC. The chain carries TRBV5-3 and TRBJ2-1; D possibly corresponds to TRBD2 (5 bases). TRBV5-3 is placed among ORFs of uncertain function. Trimming took 3 bases from V and 7 from J, leaving 17 bases between them. The length of the CDR3 is 15 residues.

This clone was seen more than once but under ten times. Sequence at one end of the junction differs from germline and may be a read error. The chain recombines TRBV9 with TRBJ2-1; a possible D gene is TRBD2 (7 bases). Per germline, CDR1 SGDLS and CDR2 YYNGEE. The CDR3 extends over 12 amino acids. In DNA form, the CDR3 reads TGTGCCAGCAGTTTTGGGGGGGCGGGAATGATCTTC. Its translation is CASSFGGAGMIF.

The genes are TRBV13 and TRBJ2-7; D unclear. Germline V gene lookup returns CDR1 PRHDT and CDR2 FYEKMQ (reference sequence). The V gene lost 1 base and the J gene lost 5 bases, with 6 bases spanning the gap. The CDR3 covers 12 residues. CDR3 sequence reads: CASSLAQNEQYF. CDR3 coding DNA: TGTGCCAGCAGCTTAGCCCAGAACGAGCAGTACTTC.

This chain uses TRBV19 with TRBJ1-2; the match to TRBD1 covers 9 bases. Looked up from germline, CDR1 is LNHDA and CDR2 is SQIVND (reference sequence). With V trimmed by 6 bases and J by 2 bases, 4 bases remained unmatched. The CDR3 sequence is 14 residues long. Written as DNA, the CDR3 is TGTGCCAGTAGACCTGGGACAGGGAACTATGGCTACACCTTC. Protein: CASRPGTGNYGYTF.

This CDR3 is CASSLDPQGGGYTF. CDR3 sequence (DNA): TGTGCCAGCAGCTTGGATCCACAGGGTGGTGGCTACACCTTC. V usage is TRBV5-6 and J usage is TRBJ1-2; TRBD1 might be the D (6 bases). Trimming stripped 0 bases from V and 7 bases from J, with 13 bases between. Germline loops: CDR1 SGHDT, CDR2 YYEEEE. CDR3 size: 14 residues.

The genes are TRBV7-8 and TRBJ2-5; 10 nucleotides line up with TRBD2. This CDR3 has 16 residues. After removal of 0 bases from V and 2 bases from J, the junction contained 3 bases not matched to a gene. CDR1 SGHVS and CDR2 FQNEAQ come from the germline V gene. The CDR3 region is CASSLAAGGPQETQYF. As DNA, the CDR3 is TGTGCCAGCAGCTTAGCAGCGGGGGGGCCTCAAGAGACCCAGTACTTC. Together with reference TRBV7-8 and TRBJ2-5, the CDR3 gives the full variable domain: GAGVSQSPRYKVAKRGQDVALRCDPISGHVSLFWYQQALGQGPEFLTYFQNEAQLDKSGLPSDRFFAERPEGSVSTLKIQRTQQEDSAVYLCASSLAAGGPQETQYFGPGTRLLVL.

V and J are TRBV6-1 and TRBJ2-1; D is possibly TRBD2 (6 bases). CDR1 and CDR2 (germline): MNHNS, SASEGT. The length of the CDR3 is 13 residues. V lost 11 bases and J 3 bases, leaving 14 bases between the germline ends. This chain's CDR3 is CAGEAGFYNEQFF. DNA of the CDR3: TGTGCCGGAGAGGCGGGGTTCTACAATGAGCAGTTCTTC.